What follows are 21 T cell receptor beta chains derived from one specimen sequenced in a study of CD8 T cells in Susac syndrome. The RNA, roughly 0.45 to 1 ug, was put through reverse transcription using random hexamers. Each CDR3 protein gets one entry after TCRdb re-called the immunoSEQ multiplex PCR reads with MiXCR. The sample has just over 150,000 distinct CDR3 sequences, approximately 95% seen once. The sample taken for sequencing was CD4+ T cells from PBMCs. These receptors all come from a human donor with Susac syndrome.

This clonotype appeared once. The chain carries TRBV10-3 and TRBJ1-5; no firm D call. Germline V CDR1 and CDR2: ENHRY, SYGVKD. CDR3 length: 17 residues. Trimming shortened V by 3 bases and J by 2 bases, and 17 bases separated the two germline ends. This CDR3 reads CAISEGQVGGGNQPQHF. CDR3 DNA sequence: TGTGCCATCAGTGAAGGCCAGGTTGGTGGTGGCAATCAGCCCCAGCATTTT.

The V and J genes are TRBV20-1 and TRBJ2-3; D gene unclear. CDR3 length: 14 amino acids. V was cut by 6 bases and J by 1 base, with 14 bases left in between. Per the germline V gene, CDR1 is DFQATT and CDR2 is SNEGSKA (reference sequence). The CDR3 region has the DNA TGCAGTGCAAGGAGAAGGGATGGCACAGATACGCAGTATTTT. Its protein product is CSARRRDGTDTQYF.

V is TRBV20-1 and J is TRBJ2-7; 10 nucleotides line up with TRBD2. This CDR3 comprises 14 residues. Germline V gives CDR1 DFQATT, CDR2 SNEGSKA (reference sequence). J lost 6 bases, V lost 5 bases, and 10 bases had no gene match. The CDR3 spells CSAGDASGGSEQYF. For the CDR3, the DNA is TGCAGTGCTGGGGACGCTAGCGGGGGTTCCGAGCAGTACTTC.

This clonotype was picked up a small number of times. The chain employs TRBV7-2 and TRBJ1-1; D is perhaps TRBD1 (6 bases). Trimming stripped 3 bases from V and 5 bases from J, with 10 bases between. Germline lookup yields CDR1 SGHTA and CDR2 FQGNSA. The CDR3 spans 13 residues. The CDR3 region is CASSLSGTTEAFF. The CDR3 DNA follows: TGTGCCAGCAGCTTGTCCGGGACAACTGAAGCTTTCTTT.

In DNA form, the CDR3 reads TGCAGCTGCCCTGACAGGGTTAACAATGAGCAGTTCTTC. This translates into CSCPDRVNNEQFF. V and J are TRBV20-1 and TRBJ2-1; 7 bases agree with TRBD1. The germline CDR1 and CDR2 sequences are DFQATT and SNEGSKA (reference sequence). CDR3 length: 13 amino acids.

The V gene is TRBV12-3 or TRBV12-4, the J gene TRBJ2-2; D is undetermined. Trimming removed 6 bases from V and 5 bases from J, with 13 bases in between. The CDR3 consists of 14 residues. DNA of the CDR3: TGTGCCAGCAGCCCCGTGGGTGGGACCGGGGAGCTGTTTTTT. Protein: CASSPVGGTGELFF.

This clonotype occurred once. This chain's CDR3 is CASSPSGGSGQPQHF. The CDR3 DNA reads TGTGCCAGCAGTCCATCAGGGGGCAGCGGGCAGCCCCAGCATTTT. V gene TRBV12-3 or TRBV12-4 combines with J gene TRBJ1-5; 8 nucleotides align to TRBD1. The V and J ends lost 5 bases and 7 bases, in that order; junction bases with no gene match: 10. The CDR3 consists of 15 residues.

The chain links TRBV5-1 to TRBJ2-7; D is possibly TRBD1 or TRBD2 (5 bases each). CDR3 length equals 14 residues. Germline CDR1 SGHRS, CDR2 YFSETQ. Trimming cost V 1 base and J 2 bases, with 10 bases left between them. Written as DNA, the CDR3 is TGCGCCAGCAGCTTGAGGGACCTTGCCTACGAGCAGTACTTC. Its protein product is CASSLRDLAYEQYF.

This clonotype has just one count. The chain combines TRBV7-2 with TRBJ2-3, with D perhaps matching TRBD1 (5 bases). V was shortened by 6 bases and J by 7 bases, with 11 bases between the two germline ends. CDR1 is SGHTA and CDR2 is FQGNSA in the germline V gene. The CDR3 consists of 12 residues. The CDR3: CASRPDSYTQYF. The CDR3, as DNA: TGTGCCAGCAGGCCAGACAGTTATACGCAGTATTTT.

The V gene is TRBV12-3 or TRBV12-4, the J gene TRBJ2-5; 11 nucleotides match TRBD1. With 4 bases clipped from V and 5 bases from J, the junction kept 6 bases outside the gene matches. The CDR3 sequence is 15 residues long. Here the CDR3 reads CASSSGQGARETQYF. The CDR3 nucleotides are TGTGCCAGCAGTTCCGGACAGGGGGCGAGGGAGACCCAGTACTTC.

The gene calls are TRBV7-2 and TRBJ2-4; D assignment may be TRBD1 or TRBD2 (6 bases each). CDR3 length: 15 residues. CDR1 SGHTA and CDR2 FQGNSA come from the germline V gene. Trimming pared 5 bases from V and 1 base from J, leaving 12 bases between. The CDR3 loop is CASSPLGGAKNIQYF. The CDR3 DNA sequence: TGTGCCAGCAGCCCCCTAGGGGGGGCCAAAAACATTCAGTACTTC.

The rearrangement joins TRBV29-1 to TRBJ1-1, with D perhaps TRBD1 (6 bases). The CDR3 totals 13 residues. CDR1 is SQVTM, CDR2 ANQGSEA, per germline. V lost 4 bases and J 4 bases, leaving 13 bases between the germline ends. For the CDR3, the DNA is TGCAGCGTTGTCCCAGGGGCGGGCACTGAAGCTTTCTTT. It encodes CSVVPGAGTEAFF.

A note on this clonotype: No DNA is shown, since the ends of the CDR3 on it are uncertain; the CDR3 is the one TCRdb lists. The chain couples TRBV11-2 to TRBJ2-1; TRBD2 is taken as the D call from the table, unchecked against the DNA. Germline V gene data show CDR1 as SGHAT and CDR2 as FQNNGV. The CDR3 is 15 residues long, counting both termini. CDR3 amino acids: CASSSTGVAGGSVFF.

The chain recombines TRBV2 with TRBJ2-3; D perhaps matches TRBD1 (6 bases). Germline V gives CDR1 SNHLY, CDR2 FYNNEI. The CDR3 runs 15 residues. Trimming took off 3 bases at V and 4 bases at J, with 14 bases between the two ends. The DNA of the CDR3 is TGTGCCAGCAGTGATCAGGGGTCCCCGCCAGATACGCAGTATTTT. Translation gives CASSDQGSPPDTQYF.

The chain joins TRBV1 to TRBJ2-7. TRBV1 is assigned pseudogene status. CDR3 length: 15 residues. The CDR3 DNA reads TGCACCAGCAGCCAAGTGTGCGACTCAACCTACGAGCAGTACTTC. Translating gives CTSSQVCDSTYEQYF.

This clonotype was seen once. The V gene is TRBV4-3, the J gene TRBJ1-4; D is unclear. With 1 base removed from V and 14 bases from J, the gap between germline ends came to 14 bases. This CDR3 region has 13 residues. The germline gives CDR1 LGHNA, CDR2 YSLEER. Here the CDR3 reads CASSQGRYRRLFF. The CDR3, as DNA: TGCGCCAGCAGCCAAGGGCGGTATCGAAGGCTGTTTTTT.

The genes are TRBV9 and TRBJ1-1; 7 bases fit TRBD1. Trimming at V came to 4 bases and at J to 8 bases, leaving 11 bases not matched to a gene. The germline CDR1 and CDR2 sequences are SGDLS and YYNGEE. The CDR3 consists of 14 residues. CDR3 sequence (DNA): TGTGCCAGCAGCCTCCAATGGGCAGGGGGAGAAGCTTTCTTT. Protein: CASSLQWAGGEAFF.

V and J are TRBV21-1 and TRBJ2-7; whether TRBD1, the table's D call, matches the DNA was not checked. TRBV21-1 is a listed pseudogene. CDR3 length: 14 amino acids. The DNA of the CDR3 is TGTGCCAGCTGGGGCCGCGCGGCGACCGACGAGCAGTACTTC. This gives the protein CASWGRAATDEQYF.

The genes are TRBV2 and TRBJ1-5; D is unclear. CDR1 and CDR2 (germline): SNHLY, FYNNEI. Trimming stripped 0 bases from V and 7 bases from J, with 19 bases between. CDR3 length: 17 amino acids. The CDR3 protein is CASSEASFGWVWQPQHF. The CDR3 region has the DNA TGTGCCAGCAGTGAAGCTTCGTTCGGGTGGGTCTGGCAGCCCCAGCATTTT. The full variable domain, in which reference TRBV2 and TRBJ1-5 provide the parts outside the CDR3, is EPEVTQTPSHQVTQMGQEVILRCVPISNHLYFYWYRQILGQKVEFLVSFYNNEISEKSEIFDDQFSVERPDGSNFTLKIRSTKLEDSAMYFCASSEASFGWVWQPQHFGDGTRLSIL.

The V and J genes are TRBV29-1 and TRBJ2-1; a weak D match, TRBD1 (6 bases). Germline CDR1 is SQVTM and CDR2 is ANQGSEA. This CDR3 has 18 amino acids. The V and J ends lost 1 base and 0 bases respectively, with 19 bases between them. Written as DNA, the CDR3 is TGCAGCGTTGAAGGACTTACAGGGTCCTTGAGCTCCTACAATGAGCAGTTCTTC. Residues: CSVEGLTGSLSSYNEQFF.

The CDR3 nucleotides are TGTGCCAGCAGCGGCCGGGACAGGGGAGGCTACACCTTC. Translation: CASSGRDRGGYTF. This sequence joins TRBV5-6 and TRBJ1-2, with 10 bases aligning to TRBD1. The CDR3 totals 13 residues. Germline values: CDR1 SGHDT, CDR2 YYEEEE. Trimming removed 4 bases from V and 8 bases from J; junction bases left unmatched: 5. The whole variable domain, remainder taken from reference TRBV5-6 and TRBJ1-2, is DAGVTQSPTHLIKTRGQQVTLRCSPKSGHDTVSWYQQALGQGPQFIFQYYEEEERQRGNFPDRFSGHQFPNYSSELNVNALLLGDSALYLCASSGRDRGGYTFGSGTRLTVV.